This paragraph covers one T cell receptor beta chain sequence. Only one count was recorded for this clone. Its antigen specificity is not known. No qualities accompany the bases; no much larger clone lies one base away. TCRbeta CDR3 regions were amplified from genomic DNA using the immunoSEQ Assay, a bias-controlled multiplex PCR. Turning to the authors' computational methods: Within the assay, amplification of reference gene primers was used to estimate how many nucleated cells each sample contained. To quantify the absolute abundance of each unique TCRbeta CDR3 rearrangement, sequence reads were collapsed and filtered. For each sample, productive Simpson clonality was calculated as the square root of Simpson's diversity index across productive rearrangements. TCRdb retrieved this table from immuneACCESS and kept in-frame rearrangements only. Not all clones are present; in checked studies, unresolved V genes account for under half, and no reason is known for the remainder. Clone size and the V and J calls come from that table; the DNA yielded D and trimming. The sample includes approximately 120,000 clones, with around 84% observed a single time. The top ten constitute 7.9% of the sample.

This sample is drawn from a study of blood T cell repertoires in COVID-19 (dated by TCRdb to about 2020). Concerning the study at large: Samples covering the acute and convalescent phases of COVID-19 were provided by collaborators in the United States, Italy and Spain. The prospective study material was composed of cDNA or gDNA derived from T cells, B-cell-depleted T cells, or PBMCs. The dataset comprised deeply sampled blood TCRbeta repertoires from subjects exposed to, actively infected with, or recovered from COVID-19. The repertoires were released in a freely available public database intended as a resource for research on the immune response to SARS-CoV-2. Samples were obtained from the ongoing ImmuneRACE study (first 160 participants) and from over a thousand subjects provided by 6 global collaborators. The sample metadata nearly always contained a de-identified subject ID, COVID-19 status, age in years and sex. HLA class I and class II types, where available, came from metadata supplied by the sample provider rather than from assay-based typing.

Overall study results and their limits: Clinical and demographic metadata were provided uncurated, with the amount varying by source and participant.

Whole blood was collected in K2EDTA tubes by collaborating institutions according to the institutions' own protocols. Collaborator samples were shipped for TCRbeta analysis as frozen whole blood, isolated PBMCs, or DNA extracted from either sample type. From the germline V gene, CDR1 is SQVTM and CDR2 is ANQGSEA. At the junction V is shortened by 6 bases and J by 0 bases, with 12 bases in between. The CDR3 measures 14 amino acids from cysteine to phenylalanine. Here the CDR3 DNA is all that survives: 42 bases in frame from base 1. This clonotype originated in a woman of 80 years or more with active or convalescent COVID-19. This chain joins TRBV29-1 to TRBJ1-3; the D gene cannot be named for sure. Sequenced sample: peripheral blood. The DNA reads TGCAGCGTAGAGAATTTCGGCTCTGGAAACACCATATATTTT. Translated, it reads CSVENFGSGNTIYF.